A single sample is the source of the 18 T cell receptor beta chains below, sequenced in a study of T cells after yellow fever vaccination. TCRdb processed the 5' RACE reads anew with MiXCR; each CDR3 protein has one entry. The table lists under 200,000 distinct CDR3 sequences, approximately 10% of them singletons. Sequences were derived from CD8+ T cells sorted from PBMCs, sampled 15 days after the yellow fever booster vaccination. These receptors were collected from a man between 18 and 35 years old who received the YFV17D yellow fever vaccine.

This clonotype was seen more than once but under ten times. The chain has TRBV6-2 or TRBV6-3 and TRBJ2-1; D is unclear. The germline V and J ends were trimmed by 0 bases and 12 bases, with 18 bases remaining between them. Germline V gene sequence: CDR1 MNHEY, CDR2 SVGEGT. This CDR3 region has 15 residues. Here the CDR3 reads CASSYSAYAPWGQFF. In DNA form, the CDR3 reads TGTGCCAGCAGTTACTCGGCGTACGCGCCGTGGGGGCAGTTCTTC.

This chain connects TRBV29-1 to TRBJ1-2, with unresolved D. The CDR3 spans 14 residues. Trimming removed 6 bases from V and 4 bases from J, with 18 bases in between. Per the germline V gene, CDR1 is SQVTM and CDR2 is ANQGSEA. CDR3 nucleotides: TGCAGCGTCCCTACGGAGGGCTTGGGCTATGGCTACACCTTC. It codes for CSVPTEGLGYGYTF.

The sample holds a few counts of this clonotype. The chain recombines TRBV25-1 with TRBJ2-1, with TRBD1 identical over 9 bases. V shed 4 bases and J 7 bases; nucleotides not matched to a gene: 5. The CDR3 runs to 14 residues. Germline CDR1 MGHDK, CDR2 SYGVNS. The CDR3, as DNA: TGTGCCAGCAGTGGACAGGGGGTACGGAATGAGCAGTTCTTC. Amino acid sequence: CASSGQGVRNEQFF.

This clonotype was recorded many times. The chain is built from TRBV25-1 and TRBJ2-1; no clear D. With 7 bases removed from V and 9 bases from J, the gap between germline ends came to 10 bases. Per germline, CDR1 MGHDK and CDR2 SYGVNS. The CDR3 length is 11 residues. The CDR3 reads CASTLVGEQFF. The CDR3 DNA reads as TGTGCCAGCACCCTAGTGGGTGAGCAGTTCTTC.

For the CDR3, the DNA is TGTGCCAGCAGTCATGATTCGCCCGGGACAGGGAGTACCGGGGAGCTGTTTTTT. The encoded protein is CASSHDSPGTGSTGELFF. The chain recombines TRBV7-9 with TRBJ2-2; 9 bases fit TRBD1. This CDR3 has 18 amino acids. V trimming: 6 bases; J trimming: 5 bases; junction bases outside the gene matches: 16. From germline, CDR1 is SEHNR and CDR2 FQNEAQ (reference sequence).

Ten or more counts support this clonotype. This sequence joins TRBV20-1 and TRBJ1-5, with TRBD1 matching over 8 bases. V lost 6 bases to trimming and J lost 7 bases; unmatched junction nucleotides: 11. Germline V gene sequence: CDR1 DFQATT, CDR2 SNEGSKA (reference sequence). This CDR3 contains 14 residues. CDR3 loop: CSAEGRGPGQPQHF. In nucleotides, the CDR3 is TGCAGTGCCGAAGGCAGGGGGCCAGGACAGCCCCAGCATTTT.

This clonotype was found many times. V is TRBV18 and J is TRBJ2-7; the D gene is possibly TRBD2 (5 bases). The CDR3 is 16 residues long. V was trimmed by 1 base and J by 0 bases, leaving 13 bases between them. Germline CDR1 reads KGHSH; CDR2 reads LQKENI. CDR3: CASSPLDSYDSYEQYF. CDR3 nucleotide sequence: TGTGCCAGCTCACCACTGGACTCTTATGACTCCTACGAGCAGTACTTC.

The V and J genes are TRBV7-9 and TRBJ2-5; D gene unclear. V lost 4 bases to trimming and J lost 0 bases, with 12 bases between them. CDR1 and CDR2 (germline): SEHNR, FQNEAQ (reference sequence). This CDR3 is 15 amino acids long. The CDR3 bases are TGTGCCAGCAGCTCGACTCACCGGTACCAAGAGACCCAGTACTTC. Its protein is CASSSTHRYQETQYF.

The chain links TRBV6-2 or TRBV6-3 to TRBJ2-7; TRBD2 matches 12 bases. The CDR3 runs 16 residues. The germline V gene encodes CDR1 MNHEY and CDR2 SVGEGT. V lost 5 bases to trimming and J lost 6 bases; unmatched junction nucleotides: 11. Written as DNA, the CDR3 is TGTGCCAGCAGTCAAACAACTTCACTAGCGGGGGGCGAGCAGTACGTC. Its protein product is CASSQTTSLAGGEQYV.

This clonotype was picked up one time. A junction end diverges from the germline sequence, so it may reflect a read error. The chain joins TRBV29-1 to TRBJ2-5; a possible D gene is TRBD1 (5 bases). This CDR3 is 10 amino acids long. From germline, CDR1 is SQVTM and CDR2 ANQGSEA. CDR3 bases: TGCAGCGTTGATGATGGGGCGGCTAGATTC. This sequence encodes CSVDDGAARF.

In its sample, this clonotype was seen a few times. The chain uses TRBV3-1 and TRBJ2-1; possibly TRBD1 for D (6 bases). The germline V gene has CDR1 LGHDT and CDR2 YNNKEL (reference sequence). This CDR3 has 15 residues. The ends were cut back, 4 bases at V and 2 bases at J, with 12 bases in the middle. The CDR3 nucleotides read TGTGCCAGCAGCCGTGAGGGGGACGCCTACAATGAGCAGTTCTTC. Translated, it gives CASSREGDAYNEQFF.

This clonotype has a count of ten or more. The chain carries TRBV4-3 and TRBJ2-3, with D hard to call. CDR1 is LGHNA, CDR2 YSLEER, per germline. This CDR3 region has 15 residues. Trimming took off 0 bases at V and 2 bases at J, with 9 bases between the two ends. In DNA, the CDR3 is TGCGCCAGCAGCCAAGACCGGGCTTCCACAGATACGCAGTATTTT. Its translation: CASSQDRASTDTQYF.

The gene calls are TRBV6-5 and TRBJ2-1, with 11 positions matching TRBD1. CDR1 is MNHEY, CDR2 SVGAGI, per germline. The trim removed 5 bases at V and 4 bases at J, leaving 4 bases unmatched. There are 15 residues in the CDR3. The chain's CDR3 is CASSARDRGYNEQFF. The CDR3 coding sequence is TGTGCCAGCAGTGCCCGGGACAGGGGGTACAATGAGCAGTTCTTC.

Many counts were recorded for this clonotype. The chain carries TRBV4-1 and TRBJ2-3; D ambiguous. The V gene lost 1 base and the J gene lost 2 bases, with 7 bases spanning the gap. Germline loops: CDR1 MGHRA, CDR2 YSYEKL. The CDR3 contains 14 residues. CDR3: CASSQGPDTDTQYF. In DNA, the CDR3 is TGCGCCAGCAGCCAAGGGCCAGACACAGATACGCAGTATTTT.

The CDR3: CASSYSDRGYEQFF. The CDR3 DNA is TGTGCCAGCAGTTACTCCGACAGGGGCTATGAGCAGTTCTTC. The rearrangement uses TRBV6-5 and TRBJ2-1; the match to TRBD1 covers 8 bases. This CDR3 has 14 residues. After removal of 0 bases from V and 8 bases from J, the junction contained 3 bases not matched to a gene. The germline V gene has CDR1 MNHEY and CDR2 SVGAGI.

This chain links TRBV6-2 or TRBV6-3 with TRBJ1-6; 11 positions match TRBD1. CDR3 size: 17 residues. Trimming at V came to 6 bases and at J to 0 bases, leaving 4 bases not matched to a gene. Germline V gives CDR1 MNHEY, CDR2 SVGEGT. CDR3 sequence (DNA): TGTGCCAGCAGACGTGGACAGGGGGCCTCCTATAATTCACCCCTCCACTTT. Amino acids: CASRRGQGASYNSPLHF.

The table lists this clonotype with a few counts. This chain connects TRBV19 to TRBJ2-1; TRBD2 is a possible D gene (7 bases). Germline CDR1 and CDR2: LNHDA and SQIVND (reference sequence). This CDR3 is built from 14 residues. V was clipped by 4 bases and J by 4 bases, with 11 bases between them. This CDR3 is CASSKGGEYNEQFF. In DNA form, the CDR3 reads TGTGCCAGTAGTAAGGGGGGGGAATACAATGAGCAGTTCTTC.

This clonotype was counted only a few times. The chain combines TRBV4-3 with TRBJ2-2, with 8 bases aligning to TRBD2. Germline CDR1 is LGHNA and CDR2 is YSLEER. The CDR3 extends over 17 amino acids. After removal of 0 bases from V and 4 bases from J, the junction contained 7 bases not matched to a gene. CDR3 protein: CASSQEPAGAPTGELFF. The CDR3 nucleotides read TGCGCCAGCAGCCAAGAGCCAGCGGGAGCCCCCACCGGGGAGCTGTTTTTT.